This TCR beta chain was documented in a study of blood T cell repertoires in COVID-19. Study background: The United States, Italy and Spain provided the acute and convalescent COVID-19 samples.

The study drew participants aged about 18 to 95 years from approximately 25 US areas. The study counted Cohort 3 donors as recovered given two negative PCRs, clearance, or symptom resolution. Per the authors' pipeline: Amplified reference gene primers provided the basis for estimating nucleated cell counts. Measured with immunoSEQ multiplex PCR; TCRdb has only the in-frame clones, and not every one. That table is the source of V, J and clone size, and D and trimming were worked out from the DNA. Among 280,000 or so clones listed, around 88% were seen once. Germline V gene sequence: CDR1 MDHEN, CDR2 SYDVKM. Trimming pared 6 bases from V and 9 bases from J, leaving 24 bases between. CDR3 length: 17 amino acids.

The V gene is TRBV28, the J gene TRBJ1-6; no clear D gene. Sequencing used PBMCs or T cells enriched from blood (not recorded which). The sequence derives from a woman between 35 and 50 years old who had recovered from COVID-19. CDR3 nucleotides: TGTGCCAGCAGAGACCCCTTGAGGGCTCGTCGGATTTCACCCCTCCACTTT. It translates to CASRDPLRARRISPLHF.